One and the same sample provided the 8 T cell receptor beta chains below, sequenced in a study of blood T cell repertoires in COVID-19. Clones were read by immunoSEQ multiplex PCR, and TCRdb kept only the in-frame ones, dropping some. The sample lists around 140,000 clones, about 89% occurring once. The sample was peripheral blood. These receptors were obtained from a man aged 55 to 70 with COVID-19, enrolled during active disease.

This chain links TRBV18 with TRBJ1-6, with no clear D. The V and J ends lost 1 base and 7 bases respectively, with 5 bases between them. Looked up from germline, CDR1 is KGHSH and CDR2 is LQKENI. This CDR3 comprises 13 residues. The CDR3 loop is CASSPLLNSPLHF. The DNA for the CDR3 is TGTGCCAGCTCACCACTCCTCAATTCACCCCTCCACTTT.

This clone was found once. The chain carries TRBV3-1 (or the pseudogene TRBV3-2) and TRBJ2-4, with 7 positions matching TRBD1. With 0 bases clipped from V and 0 bases from J, the junction kept 5 bases outside the gene matches. There are 17 residues in the CDR3. The germline V gene has CDR1 LGHDT and CDR2 YNNKEL (reference sequence). The CDR3 loop is CASSQDLGDRAKNIQYF. The CDR3 DNA reads TGTGCCAGCAGCCAAGATCTTGGGGACAGAGCCAAAAACATTCAGTACTTC.

Written as DNA, the CDR3 is TGTGCCAGCAGTTCTCGACAGTACACTGAAGCTTTCTTT. Amino acids: CASSSRQYTEAFF. The chain joins TRBV12-3 or TRBV12-4 to TRBJ1-1; perhaps TRBD1 as D (5 bases). This CDR3 spans 13 amino acids. Trimming cost V 4 bases and J 3 bases, with 9 bases left between them.

V and J are TRBV19 and TRBJ1-2, with D possibly being TRBD1 (5 bases). CDR1 and CDR2 from the germline V gene are LNHDA and SQIVND (reference sequence). V was shortened by 5 bases and J by 0 bases, with 10 bases between the two germline ends. This CDR3 contains 14 residues. DNA of the CDR3: TGTGCCAGTAGTGGGCAGGGCTCTAACTATGGCTACACCTTC. Translating it yields CASSGQGSNYGYTF.

V gene TRBV5-1 combines with J gene TRBJ1-1, with 7 bases fitting TRBD1. The CDR3 has 16 residues. Germline V CDR1 and CDR2: SGHRS, YFSETQ. J gave up 7 bases and V 0 bases, and 12 bases lay outside the gene matches. The CDR3 loop reads CASSLGPWDSLIEAFF. The CDR3 nucleotides are TGCGCCAGCAGCTTGGGACCTTGGGACAGCCTAATTGAAGCTTTCTTT.

J is TRBJ2-5 and V is TRBV6-5; 11 bases are shared with TRBD1. This CDR3 contains 15 residues. Germline V gene lookup returns CDR1 MNHEY and CDR2 SVGAGI. J was trimmed by 5 bases and V by 5 bases; bases with no gene match: 7. DNA of the CDR3: TGTGCCAGCAGTCTGGGACAGGGGGAGGGGGAGACCCAGTACTTC. As protein: CASSLGQGEGETQYF.

The genes are TRBV5-1 and TRBJ2-2, with D possibly being TRBD1 (6 bases). Germline assignment: CDR1 SGHRS and CDR2 YFSETQ. The CDR3 has 15 residues. V dropped 4 bases and J dropped 4 bases, with 14 bases sitting between them. The CDR3 sequence is CASSPVIGGTGELFF. The DNA of the CDR3 is TGCGCCAGCAGCCCCGTTATAGGGGGCACCGGGGAGCTGTTTTTT.

The chain combines TRBV10-3 with TRBJ1-2; D not certain. The CDR3 sequence is 14 residues long. Trimming removed 4 bases at V and 2 bases at J, with 11 bases between. The germline V gene has CDR1 ENHRY and CDR2 SYGVKD. The CDR3 nucleotides are TGTGCCATCAGTGCTAAAACAGACAACTATGGCTACACCTTC. Translating it yields CAISAKTDNYGYTF.